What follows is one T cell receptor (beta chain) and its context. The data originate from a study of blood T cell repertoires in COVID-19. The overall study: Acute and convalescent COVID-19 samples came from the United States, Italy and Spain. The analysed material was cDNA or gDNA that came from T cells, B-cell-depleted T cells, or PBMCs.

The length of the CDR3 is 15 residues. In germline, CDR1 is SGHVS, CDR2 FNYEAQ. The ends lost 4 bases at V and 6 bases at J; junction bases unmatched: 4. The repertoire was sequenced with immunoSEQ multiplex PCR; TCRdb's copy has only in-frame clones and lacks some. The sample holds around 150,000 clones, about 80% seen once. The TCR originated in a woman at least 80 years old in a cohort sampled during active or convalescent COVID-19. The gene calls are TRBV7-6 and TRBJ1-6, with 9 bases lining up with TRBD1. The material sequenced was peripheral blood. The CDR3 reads CASSSGDRVNSPLHF. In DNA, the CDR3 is TGTGCCAGCAGCTCGGGGGACAGGGTTAATTCACCCCTCCACTTT.